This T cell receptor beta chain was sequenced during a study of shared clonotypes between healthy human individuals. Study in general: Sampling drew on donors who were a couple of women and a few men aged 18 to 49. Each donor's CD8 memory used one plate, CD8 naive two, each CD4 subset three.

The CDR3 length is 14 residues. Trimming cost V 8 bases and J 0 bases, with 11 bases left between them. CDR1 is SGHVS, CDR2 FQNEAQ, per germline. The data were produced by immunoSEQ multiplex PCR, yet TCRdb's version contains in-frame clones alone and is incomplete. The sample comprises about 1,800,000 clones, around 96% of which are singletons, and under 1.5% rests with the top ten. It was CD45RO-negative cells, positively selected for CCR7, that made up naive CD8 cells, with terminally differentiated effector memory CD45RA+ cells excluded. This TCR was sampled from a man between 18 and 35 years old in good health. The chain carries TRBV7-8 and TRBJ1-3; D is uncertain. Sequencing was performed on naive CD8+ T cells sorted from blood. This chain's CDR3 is CASRIGDSGNTIYF. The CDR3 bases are TGTGCCAGCCGGATCGGGGACTCTGGAAACACCATATATTTT.